This T cell receptor (beta chain) stems from a study of T cell repertoires in cytomegalovirus infection. In the study overall: Indicated by public TCR beta signatures were CMV infection and matching HLA type.

Findings and caveats of the study: Dominating the ex vivo response were TCR beta clonotypes that were CMV-specific and HLA-C-restricted. Carriers of CMV plus the relevant HLA were identified by cumulative public TCR beta family frequency.

Each CDR3 protein is one row after TCRdb ran MiXCR on the reads. The sample has around 200,000 distinct CDR3 sequences; about 15% are singletons. This clonotype was seen only a few times. Its cognate antigen is unknown. This TCR came from a human donor in good health (CMV status not recorded). Some clones in this sample may be carry-over from other donors' samples. The sample comprised CD8+ T cells from PBMCs.

In DNA, the CDR3 is TGCAGTGCTGTAATTGGGAAACTTGGCTACACCTTC. Residues: CSAVIGKLGYTF. The rearrangement joins TRBV20-1 to TRBJ1-2; the D is unclear. CDR1 and CDR2 (germline): DFQATT, SNEGSKA (reference sequence). The ends were cut back, 5 bases at V and 7 bases at J, with 14 bases in the middle. This CDR3 has 12 amino acids.